The rows below give T cell receptor beta chains drawn from one sample of a study of shared clonotypes between healthy human individuals. Profiled with immunoSEQ multiplex PCR; TCRdb holds only in-frame clones, not every one. The table shows 330,000 or so clones, with more than 60% occurring only once. Material: memory CD4+ T cells sorted from blood. The receptors originated from a man aged 30-40 years in good health. The CDR3 runs from the conserved cysteine through the conserved F or W. The order of the fields is D gene, clone size, V gene, J gene, CDR3 protein, CDR3 DNA. The D gene is left open where the match is weak. Size tells how often a clone was seen (once, few, many) or the class of an expanded clone, and some rows leave it out.

TRBD2,NA,TRBV9,TRBJ2-1,CASSVVSSGRLSRPEQFF,TGTGCCAGCAGCGTAGTGAGTAGCGGGAGATTGTCCCGACCTGAGCAGTTCTTC
NA,NA,TRBV5-8,TRBJ2-7,CASGGQSVEQYF,TGTGCCAGCGGGGGGCAGTCTGTCGAGCAGTACTTC
TRBD2,NA,TRBV5-1,TRBJ2-7,CASSPRTSGLYYEQYF,TGCGCCAGCAGTCCACGGACTAGCGGGCTTTACTACGAGCAGTACTTC
TRBD2,once,TRBV7-9,TRBJ2-7,CASSPGSGSGEQYF,TGTGCCAGCAGCCCGGGTAGCGGGAGCGGCGAGCAGTACTTC
TRBD2,NA,TRBV5-1,TRBJ2-7,CASSGASGGRGNEQYF,TGCGCCAGCTCCGGGGCTAGCGGGGGTAGGGGGAACGAGCAGTACTTC
NA,NA,TRBV4-1,TRBJ2-1,CASSQVEGRVGEQFF,TGCGCCAGCAGCCAAGTGGAGGGAAGGGTAGGTGAGCAGTTCTTC
NA,once,TRBV18,TRBJ2-7,CASSPPGSPYEQYF,TGTGCCAGCTCACCACCGGGCTCCCCCTACGAGCAGTACTTC
TRBD2,NA,TRBV4-1,TRBJ2-1,CASSQGGLAGSNEQFF,TGCGCCAGCAGCCAAGGGGGGCTAGCGGGAAGCAATGAGCAGTTCTTC
TRBD1,NA,TRBV5-6,TRBJ1-1,CASSRGQAYEAFF,TGTGCCAGCAGCCGCGGACAGGCCTATGAAGCTTTCTTT
NA,NA,TRBV5-5,TRBJ2-1,CASSREPFADNEQFF,TGTGCCAGCAGTCGGGAACCTTTCGCTGACAATGAGCAGTTCTTC
NA,NA,TRBV9,TRBJ2-5,CASSAQYRVSETQYF,TGTGCCAGCAGCGCGCAATACAGGGTATCGGAGACCCAGTACTTC
TRBD1,NA,TRBV10-3,TRBJ2-1,CAIGGTGNNEQFF,TGTGCCATCGGGGGGACAGGGAACAATGAGCAGTTCTTC
NA,NA,TRBV15,TRBJ2-2,CATSSGRERTGELFF,TGTGCCACCAGCAGTGGCAGGGAACGCACCGGGGAGCTGTTTTTT
NA,NA,TRBV28,TRBJ1-2,CASSLNRESGYTF,TGTGCCAGCAGTTTAAACAGGGAGAGTGGCTACACCTTC
NA,NA,TRBV5-1,TRBJ2-7,CASSPGDEDYEQYF,TGCGCCAGCAGCCCTGGGGACGAGGACTACGAGCAGTACTTC
NA,NA,TRBV5-1,TRBJ2-2,CASVLSGTLNTGELFF,TGCGCCAGCGTATTGTCCGGGACTCTGAACACCGGGGAGCTGTTTTTT
NA,NA,TRBV30,TRBJ1-1,CAWSTNSNTEAFF,TGTGCCTGGAGCACAAATAGTAACACTGAAGCTTTCTTT
NA,NA,TRBV7-2,TRBJ2-2,CASSLHRVGELFF,TGTGCCAGCAGCTTACACAGGGTGGGGGAGCTGTTTTTT
TRBD2,NA,TRBV6-5,TRBJ2-7,CASSGLAGQAYEQYF,TGTGCCAGCAGCGGACTAGCGGGGCAAGCCTACGAGCAGTACTTC
NA,NA,TRBV28,TRBJ1-2,CASNIAGGYTF,TGTGCCAGCAATATAGCGGGTGGCTACACCTTC